The clone carrying this T cell receptor (beta chain) was picked up many times. The antigen is unknown. This CDR3 region has 13 residues. V was pared by 3 bases and J by 4 bases, with 7 bases between. Diagnosis of hyperthyroidism was new in patients aged 18 to 65, and its duration was under 2 months. TCR beta CDR3 regions were amplified from RNA transcripts. The TCR CDR3 first-round RT-PCR relied on the HTBI primer set. MiXCR, run by TCRdb on the multiplex PCR reads, gives a single entry per CDR3 protein. The table lists 450,000 to 600,000 distinct CDR3 sequences, 11% to 15% of them singletons. This sample stems from a study of T cells in Graves' hyperthyroidism and ophthalmopathy. Points from the study as a whole: From stable hyperthyroidism, ophthalmopathy was set apart by a 13 V-J model. Blood samples included most of the expanded thyroid clonotypes exceeding 0.001.

Sequencing used blood. V usage is TRBV12-3 or TRBV12-4 and J usage is TRBJ1-5, with D maybe TRBD1 (5 bases). The receptor was derived from a woman in her 40s with Graves' hyperthyroidism. Here the CDR3 DNA reads TGTGCCAGCAGTTTGAGGGGTAATCAGCCCCAGCATTTT. It yields the protein CASSLRGNQPQHF.